Following are 11 T cell receptor beta chains from one sample sequenced in a study of blood T cell repertoires in COVID-19 (TCRdb year 2020). Library creation used the immunoSEQ multiplex PCR assay. TCRdb retrieved this table from immuneACCESS and kept in-frame rearrangements only. Not all clones are present; in checked studies, unresolved V genes account for under half, and no reason is known for the remainder. This sample is represented by almost 200,000 clones; about nine tenths of them were singletons. Together, the top ten hold about 0.81% of the sample. Sequenced input: peripheral blood. All receptors derive from a woman in her 70s with acute or convalescent COVID-19.

The V and J genes are TRBV6-1 and TRBJ1-5, with 7 bases aligning to TRBD1. This CDR3 is built from 15 residues. J gave up 2 bases and V 3 bases, and 4 bases lay outside the gene matches. Germline V lookup: CDR1 MNHNS, CDR2 SASEGT. The CDR3 nucleotides read TGTGCCAGCAGTGATGCAGGGGGACGCAATCAGCCCCAGCATTTT. It codes for CASSDAGGRNQPQHF.

The chain carries TRBV19 and TRBJ2-1; TRBD2 is a possible D gene (6 bases). CDR1 is LNHDA and CDR2 is SQIVND in the germline V gene (reference sequence). CDR3 length equals 13 residues. The V end was cut by 10 bases, the J end by 10 bases, with 20 bases between. The chain's CDR3 is CATLLWRAEEQFF. The CDR3 DNA reads TGTGCCACCCTCCTATGGAGGGCCGAGGAGCAGTTCTTC.

The chain uses TRBV7-9 and TRBJ1-2; 7 bases line up with TRBD1. Germline V CDR1 and CDR2: SEHNR, FQNEAQ (reference sequence). After removal of 4 bases from V and 5 bases from J, the junction contained 7 bases not matched to a gene. The CDR3 runs 14 residues. The CDR3 is CASSSWRTGYGYTF. The CDR3 DNA reads TGTGCCAGCAGCTCCTGGAGGACAGGTTATGGCTACACCTTC.

The chain uses TRBV28 and TRBJ1-1, with 7 bases identical to TRBD1. Germline trimming cut 11 bases from V and 5 bases from J; bases unmatched to any gene: 5. The CDR3 has 11 amino acids. Looked up from germline, CDR1 is MDHEN and CDR2 is SYDVKM. The CDR3 here is CALRGRTEAFF. The CDR3 DNA reads TGTGCCCTTAGGGGGCGGACTGAAGCTTTCTTT.

V is TRBV27 and J is TRBJ2-5; 7 bases map to TRBD1. After removal of 5 bases from V and 2 bases from J, the junction contained 2 bases not matched to a gene. Germline-derived CDR1 and CDR2 are MNHEY and SMNVEV (reference sequence). This CDR3 has 13 amino acids. The CDR3 nucleotides are TGTGCCAGCAGTCCCAGGGGGCAAGAGACCCAGTACTTC. It codes for CASSPRGQETQYF.

The CDR3 DNA reads TGTGCCAGCAGTTTCCGTGCTCCGGGACAGAGGGAGACCCAGTACTTC. Protein: CASSFRAPGQRETQYF. The chain links TRBV6-2 or TRBV6-3 to TRBJ2-5; 7 bases match TRBD1. The germline V gene encodes CDR1 MNHEY and CDR2 SVGEGT. This CDR3 has 16 amino acids. V lost 4 bases and J lost 5; bases outside the gene matches: 13.

This chain links TRBV11-2 with TRBJ2-5; 7 bases match TRBD1. There are 14 residues in the CDR3. Germline loops: CDR1 SGHAT, CDR2 FQNNGV. V shed 5 bases, J shed 0 bases, and the junction held 3 bases outside the gene matches. As DNA, the CDR3 is TGTGCCAGCAGCCCGGGACAGCACCAAGAGACCCAGTACTTC. Amino acids: CASSPGQHQETQYF.

The chain combines TRBV12-3 or TRBV12-4 with TRBJ1-2; the match to TRBD1 covers 9 bases. The CDR3 has 13 amino acids. V was clipped by 6 bases and J by 5 bases; unmatched bases: 4. The CDR3 reads CASSTDRGYGYTF. The CDR3 DNA reads as TGTGCCAGCAGCACGGACAGGGGATATGGCTACACCTTC.

J is TRBJ1-1 and V is TRBV27; no clear D. Germline V gene lookup returns CDR1 MNHEY and CDR2 SMNVEV (reference sequence). The CDR3 is 14 residues long. V was trimmed by 2 bases and J by 6 bases, leaving 13 bases between them. Here the CDR3 reads CASSLAASGAEAFF. DNA of the CDR3: TGTGCCAGCAGTTTAGCGGCGTCGGGTGCTGAAGCTTTCTTT.

The chain joins TRBV4-1 to TRBJ1-5; TRBD1 agrees at 8 bases. Germline V gene lookup returns CDR1 MGHRA and CDR2 YSYEKL. The CDR3 covers 15 residues. Germline trimming cut 3 bases from V and 5 bases from J; bases unmatched to any gene: 6. CDR3 in amino acids: CASSQADRGYQPQHF. In DNA form, the CDR3 reads TGCGCCAGCAGCCAGGCCGACAGGGGCTATCAGCCCCAGCATTTT.

The chain has TRBV11-3 and TRBJ2-2, with D tentatively TRBD1 (5 bases). This CDR3 region has 13 residues. Trimming took 7 bases from V and 6 from J, leaving 12 bases between them. Looked up from germline, CDR1 is SGHNT and CDR2 is YENEEA. The CDR3 DNA reads TGTGCCAGCACCCCCAGGGTTGCCGGGGAGCTGTTTTTT. Encoded protein: CASTPRVAGELFF.